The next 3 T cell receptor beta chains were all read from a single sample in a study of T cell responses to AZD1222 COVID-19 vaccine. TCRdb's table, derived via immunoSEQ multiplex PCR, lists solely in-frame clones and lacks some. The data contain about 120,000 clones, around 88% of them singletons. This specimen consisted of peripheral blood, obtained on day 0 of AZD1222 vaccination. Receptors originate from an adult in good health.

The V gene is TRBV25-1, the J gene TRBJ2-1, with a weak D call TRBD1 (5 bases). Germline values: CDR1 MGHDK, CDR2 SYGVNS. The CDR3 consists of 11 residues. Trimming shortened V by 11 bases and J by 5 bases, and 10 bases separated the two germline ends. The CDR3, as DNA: TGTGCCTCAAAGGGGAACAATGAGCAGTTCTTC. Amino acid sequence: CASKGNNEQFF.

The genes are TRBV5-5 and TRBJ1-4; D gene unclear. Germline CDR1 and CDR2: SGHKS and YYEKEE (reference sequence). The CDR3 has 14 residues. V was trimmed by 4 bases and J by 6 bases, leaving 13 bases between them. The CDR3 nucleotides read TGTGCCAGCAGCCCGGTCCTGATGTATGAAAAACTGTTTTTT. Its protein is CASSPVLMYEKLFF.

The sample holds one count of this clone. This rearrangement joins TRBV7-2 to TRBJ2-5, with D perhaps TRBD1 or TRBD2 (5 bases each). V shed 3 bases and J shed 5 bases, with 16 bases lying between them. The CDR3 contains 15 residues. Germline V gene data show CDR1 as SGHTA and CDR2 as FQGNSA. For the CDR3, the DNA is TGTGCCAGCAGCTTGGGACCAGAGGTGTTTGAGACCCAGTACTTC. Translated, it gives CASSLGPEVFETQYF.